The present T cell receptor (beta chain) was sequenced within a study of beta chain features in type 1 diabetes. Turning to the study itself: Healthy donors resembled patients in age, gender and cell yields. Broader study findings: Sequencing of cDNA might inflate the share of cells that strongly express TCR.

As every portion of the isolated RNA was reverse transcribed, the sequencing read expressed TCRB transcripts. Libraries were prepared by immunoSEQ multiplex PCR; TCRdb keeps only in-frame clonotypes and omits some of them. The sample has 250,000 to 400,000 clones, 13% to 15% seen once; the top ten hold about 6.7%. At least ten counts were recorded for this clone. The antigen is undetermined. V gave up 4 bases and J gave up 3 bases; unmatched junction bases: 6. The CDR3 has 15 residues. CDR1 SGHDN and CDR2 FVKESK come from the germline V gene. The sequence came from a man aged 30 to 39 in good health. Sequencing input: central memory CD4+ T cells from blood. V gene TRBV14 combines with J gene TRBJ2-1; 7 bases fit TRBD2. The CDR3 DNA follows: TGTGCCAGCAGCCCGACTGGGAGGGGCTACAATGAGCAGTTCTTC. Its protein is CASSPTGRGYNEQFF.